A single count supports the clone carrying this TCR beta chain. As yet, its antigen is unknown. CDR1 is LNHNV, CDR2 YYDKDF, per germline (reference sequence). This CDR3 is 15 amino acids long. The trim removed 1 base at V and 3 bases at J, leaving 5 bases unmatched. This sample was included in a study of Ad26.COV2.S vaccination and SARS-CoV-2 variants. Turning to the study itself: Doses of Ad26.COV2.S were injected into muscle once or twice, 56 days apart.

Study conclusions and caveats: Spike-specific TCR breadth was greater after Ad26.COV2.S than placebo.

Clones were read by immunoSEQ multiplex PCR, and TCRdb kept only the in-frame ones, dropping some. The repertoire holds nearly 400,000 clones, with around nine tenths as singletons. As to treatment: around 19 received Ad26.COV2.S at low or high dose, single or two shots; 5 received placebo; per-sample allocation not given. On day 63 after the first injection, vaccine and placebo recipients gave samples. It was Wuhan-strain SARS-CoV-2 spike that the Ad26 vaccine vector expressed. This rearrangement joins TRBV15 to TRBJ2-7; 8 bases are shared with TRBD1. The sequence was obtained from a person aged 18 to 59 who received the Ad26.COV2.S COVID-19 vaccine or a placebo. The specimen comprised peripheral blood, sampled in a trial of Ad26.COV2.S vaccine versus placebo. The CDR3 region is CATSRAGDRGYEQYF. The CDR3 nucleotides are TGTGCCACCAGCAGAGCGGGTGACAGGGGCTACGAGCAGTACTTC.